This is a list of T cell receptor beta chains from one sample in a study of T cells after yellow fever vaccination. TCRdb re-called the 5' RACE reads through MiXCR, storing one row per CDR3 protein. The sample lists 300,000 to 350,000 distinct CDR3 sequences; around a tenth were seen once. The material sequenced was CD4+ T cells sorted from PBMCs, taken 45 days after the yellow fever booster vaccination. These receptors were collected from a man aged 18-30 years who received the YFV17D yellow fever vaccine. Each CDR3 is given with its conserved first and last residue. D genes are given only for firm matches. Size is stated for part of the rows, as once, few or many counts, or as a class when the clone is expanded.

d_call j_call v_call clone_size cdr3_aa cdr3_nt
. TRBJ2-5 TRBV23-1 few CASSLPPSGGIQETQYF TGCGCCAGCAGTCTTCCCCCGTCCGGGGGTATCCAAGAGACCCAGTACTTC
TRBD2 TRBJ2-1 TRBV2 . CASSTSGGVAGVF TGTGCCAGCAGTACTAGCGGGGGGGTTGCGGGGGTCTTC
. TRBJ2-2 TRBV12-3/TRBV12-4 . CASSFTQEAGELFF TGTGCCAGCAGTTTTACCCAGGAAGCCGGGGAGCTGTTTTTT
TRBD1 TRBJ1-2 TRBV7-6 . CASSLGSGGVPSYTF TGTGCCAGCAGCTTAGGCTCAGGGGGGGTCCCCAGTTACACCTTC
TRBD2 TRBJ2-1 TRBV6-1 few CASSEYLAGGREQFF TGTGCCAGCAGTGAATACCTAGCGGGGGGGCGAGAGCAGTTCTTC
TRBD2 TRBJ2-5 TRBV12-5 few CASSPGTSRETQYF TGTGCTAGTTCCCCCGGGACTAGCAGGGAGACCCAGTACTTC
TRBD2 TRBJ2-1 TRBV4-2 many CASSPSPGGSSYNEQFF TGTGCCAGCAGTCCTTCTCCCGGGGGGAGCTCCTACAATGAGCAGTTCTTC
. TRBJ2-3 TRBV18 few CASSPDLGTTDTQYF TGTGCCAGCTCACCAGATCTAGGTACCACAGATACGCAGTATTTT
TRBD1 TRBJ1-4 TRBV27 . CASGTGLLATNEKLFF TGTGCCAGCGGGACAGGGCTACTTGCAACTAATGAAAAACTGTTTTTT
. TRBJ2-7 TRBV5-1 many CASSLILGGTTYEQYF TGCGCCAGCAGCTTGATACTAGGGGGAACCACCTACGAGCAGTACTTC
. TRBJ1-1 TRBV27 many CASSLQQGIQNTEAFF TGTGCCAGCAGTTTACAGCAGGGGATTCAGAACACTGAAGCTTTCTTT
. TRBJ2-1 TRBV5-4 few CASSLVSLPYNEQFF TGTGCCAGCAGCTTGGTCTCCTTACCCTACAATGAGCAGTTCTTC
. TRBJ2-1 TRBV12-3/TRBV12-4 . CASSLDIGSWGNEQFF TGTGCCAGCAGTTTAGATATCGGTAGTTGGGGCAATGAGCAGTTCTTC
TRBD1 TRBJ1-1 TRBV9 few CASSAKDRGPTEAFF TGTGCCAGCAGCGCAAAGGACAGGGGGCCCACTGAAGCTTTCTTT
. TRBJ2-5 TRBV7-3 . CASRSEETQYF TGTGCCAGCAGATCCGAGGAGACCCAGTACTTC
. TRBJ2-1 TRBV5-1 few CASRIQGTGNEQFF TGCGCCAGCAGGATTCAGGGTACGGGGAATGAGCAGTTCTTC
TRBD1 TRBJ1-6 TRBV6-6 . CASSWDRESPLHF TGTGCCAGCAGTTGGGACAGGGAATCACCCCTCCACTTT
. TRBJ2-2 TRBV9 few CASSAATGELFF TGTGCCAGCAGCGCCGCCACCGGGGAGCTGTTTTTT
. TRBJ1-2 TRBV9 . CASSAGQLYGYTF TGTGCCAGCAGCGCCGGACAGCTCTATGGCTACACCTTC
. TRBJ1-3 TRBV5-6 many CASSSTGSSGNTIYF TGTGCCAGCAGCTCAACAGGGAGCTCTGGAAACACCATATATTTT
TRBD2 TRBJ2-7 TRBV5-1 . CASSLESSGWEQYF TGCGCCAGCAGCTTGGAGTCTAGCGGGTGGGAGCAGTACTTC
TRBD2 TRBJ2-3 TRBV25-1 . CASSDLSGRFTDTQYF TGTGCCAGCAGTGATCTTAGCGGGCGGTTCACAGATACGCAGTATTTT
TRBD1 TRBJ1-2 TRBV27 few CASSKGGTGAGYTF TGTGCCAGCAGTAAGGGCGGGACAGGTGCCGGCTACACCTTC
. TRBJ2-3 TRBV12-3/TRBV12-4 . CASSFTPSGADTQYF TGTGCCAGCAGTTTCACTCCGTCGGGGGCAGATACGCAGTATTTT
TRBD1 TRBJ1-5 TRBV12-3/TRBV12-4 few CASSLRGPHQPQHF TGTGCCAGCAGTTTAAGGGGGCCGCATCAGCCCCAGCATTTT
TRBD1 TRBJ1-2 TRBV6-2/TRBV6-3 . CASSTAQGQGAYGYTF TGTGCCAGCAGTACCGCACAGGGACAGGGGGCATATGGCTACACCTTC
. TRBJ1-1 TRBV5-3 . CARSEKAFF TGTGCCAGAAGTGAGAAAGCTTTCTTT
. TRBJ2-7 TRBV4-3 . CASSPSTGSYEQYF TGCGCCAGCAGCCCATCGACAGGATCCTACGAGCAGTACTTC
. TRBJ2-1 TRBV5-4 . CASSLGRISYNEQFF TGTGCCAGCAGCTTGGGGCGAATCTCCTACAATGAGCAGTTCTTC
TRBD2 TRBJ2-1 TRBV7-3 . CASSLKGAGGWFF TGTGCCAGCAGCTTAAAAGGAGCGGGGGGTTGGTTCTTC
. TRBJ2-1 TRBV11-2 . CASSFQPGGEQFF TGTGCCAGCAGCTTCCAACCCGGGGGTGAGCAGTTCTTC
. TRBJ2-5 TRBV11-2 many CASSLDGPQVEGTQYF TGTGCCAGCAGCTTAGACGGACCTCAGGTAGAGGGGACCCAGTACTTC
. TRBJ1-4 TRBV6-1 many CASSEARGWFEKLFF TGTGCCAGCAGTGAAGCTAGAGGGTGGTTTGAAAAACTGTTTTTT
. TRBJ1-4 TRBV7-8 . CASSLRDWSNEKLFF TGTGCCAGCAGCTTAAGGGACTGGTCTAATGAAAAACTGTTTTTT
. TRBJ1-5 TRBV11-2 few CASSTGPNQPQHF TGTGCCAGCAGCACAGGGCCCAATCAGCCCCAGCATTTT
. TRBJ1-3 TRBV3-1 few CASSQRTSGNTIYF TGTGCCAGCAGCCAACGGACCTCTGGAAACACCATATATTTT
TRBD1 TRBJ1-1 TRBV5-1 few CASSFRDRVIEAFF TGCGCCAGCAGCTTCCGGGACAGGGTGATTGAAGCTTTCTTT
TRBD1 TRBJ2-1 TRBV27 . CASSLGQVYNEQFF TGTGCCAGCAGTTTGGGACAGGTCTACAATGAGCAGTTCTTC
TRBD1 TRBJ1-1 TRBV7-3 many CASSLTGQGALDTEAFF TGTGCCAGCAGCTTAACGGGACAGGGGGCGCTGGACACTGAAGCTTTCTTT
. TRBJ1-1 TRBV7-9 few CASSPLGRLRTEAFF TGTGCCAGCAGCCCCCTAGGCAGGCTGAGGACTGAAGCTTTCTTT
. TRBJ2-4 TRBV21-1 few CASAPGQGAKNIQYF TGTGCCAGCGCCCCGGGACAGGGAGCCAAAAACATTCAGTACTTC
. TRBJ2-3 TRBV5-1 . CASSLGPQGTDTQYF TGCGCCAGCAGCTTGGGCCCCCAGGGGACAGATACGCAGTATTTT
TRBD1 TRBJ1-5 TRBV7-2 few CASSLALRTGNQPQHF TGTGCCAGCAGCTTAGCGCTCCGGACAGGGAATCAGCCCCAGCATTTT
. TRBJ1-2 TRBV12-3/TRBV12-4 . CASSLRGPGQYGYTF TGTGCCAGCAGTTTAAGGGGACCCGGGCAATATGGCTACACCTTC
TRBD1 TRBJ1-4 TRBV2 few CASSGTGDEKLFF TGTGCCAGCAGTGGGACAGGGGATGAAAAACTGTTTTTT
. TRBJ1-2 TRBV4-3 few CASSQEVPGPYGYTF TGCGCCAGCAGCCAAGAGGTACCGGGGCCCTATGGCTACACCTTC
. TRBJ2-7 TRBV27 few CASSPRGGDREQYF TGTGCCAGCAGTCCTAGGGGCGGGGACCGCGAGCAGTACTTC
TRBD1 TRBJ1-5 TRBV20-1 . CSAYRSTGGSNQPQHF TGCAGTGCTTACCGGTCGACAGGGGGGAGCAATCAGCCCCAGCATTTT
TRBD1 TRBJ1-6 TRBV5-4 . CASSGKGQGNSPLHF TGTGCCAGCAGCGGTAAAGGACAGGGTAATTCACCCCTCCACTTT
TRBD1 TRBJ1-1 TRBV6-5 few CASSPTGAKKNTEAFF TGTGCCAGCAGTCCCACAGGGGCTAAGAAGAACACTGAAGCTTTCTTT
. TRBJ1-5 TRBV3-1 few CASSPSAGGKQPQHF TGTGCCAGCTCGCCTTCCGCGGGGGGCAAACAGCCCCAGCATTTT
. TRBJ2-2 TRBV3-1 . CASSPRVTGELFF TGTGCCAGCAGCCCGAGGGTCACCGGGGAGCTGTTTTTT
TRBD2 TRBJ2-7 TRBV7-6 many CASSSLLAGGSSYEQYF TGTGCCAGCAGCTCTCTTCTAGCGGGGGGTAGCTCCTACGAGCAGTACTTC
TRBD1 TRBJ1-2 TRBV5-1 . CASSGAPGQTMSGYTF TGCGCCAGCAGCGGGGCCCCGGGACAGACTATGTCGGGCTACACCTTC
TRBD1 TRBJ1-1 TRBV29-1 many CSANRGTNTEAFF TGCAGCGCCAACAGGGGGACGAACACTGAAGCTTTCTTT
TRBD1 TRBJ1-2 TRBV10-3 few CAIRGQGGDYGYTF TGTGCCATCAGGGGACAGGGAGGGGACTATGGCTACACCTTC
. TRBJ2-1 TRBV20-1 . CSADQTVPQEEQFF TGCAGTGCAGACCAGACAGTCCCCCAGGAGGAGCAGTTCTTC
TRBD1 TRBJ1-6 TRBV20-1 few CSAYGQGNSPLHF TGCAGTGCTTACGGACAGGGTAATTCACCCCTCCACTTT
. TRBJ2-3 TRBV4-3 few CASSQSGVRGPDTQYF TGCGCCAGCAGCCAGTCGGGAGTACGGGGACCAGATACGCAGTATTTT